This TCR beta chain was sequenced for a study of T-cell memory formation after mild COVID-19. Findings and limits, study-wide: Nothing confirmed that second-wave clones peaking on day 37 were specific for SARS-CoV-2. Clones that contracted from day 15 to 85 had balanced CD4/CD8; later expanders were CD4+ biased. CD4+ contracting clones were found mainly in CM and EM, and CD8+ ones in EMRA.

This clonotype showed up just a few times. What it recognizes is unknown. Constant-segment primers and 5'RACE yielded cDNA libraries for TCR alpha and TCR beta, each carrying sample barcodes and UMIs. One entry per CDR3 protein, called by TCRdb with MiXCR from the 5' RACE reads. The table shows hundreds of thousands of distinct CDR3 sequences, with 20% occurring only once. Sequenced: PBMCs or a T cell subset sorted from them (not recorded which). The source is an adult woman who had mild COVID-19 (a few samples of this study predate the infection). Cell type and time point are not known.

In DNA form, the CDR3 reads TGCGCCAGCAGCTTGCAGGGGGCGGAGGGAAACACCATATATTTT. Amino acid sequence: CASSLQGAEGNTIYF. V gene TRBV5-1 combines with J gene TRBJ1-3; 8 bases fit TRBD1. CDR1 SGHRS and CDR2 YFSETQ come from the germline V gene. This CDR3 contains 15 residues. The V segment lost 1 base and the J segment 4 bases; nucleotides outside the gene matches: 4.